This entry lists 17 T cell receptor beta chains sequenced from one sample in a study of blood T cell repertoires in COVID-19. Sequencing used immunoSEQ multiplex PCR; TCRdb keeps in-frame clones, though not all of them. The table records about 230,000 clones, less than 90% of them present only once. Sequenced sample: peripheral blood. These receptors came from a woman aged 70-85 years with active or convalescent COVID-19.

The chain carries TRBV29-1 and TRBJ2-3; 10 bases map to TRBD2. Germline V gene data show CDR1 as SQVTM and CDR2 as ANQGSEA. With V trimmed by 8 bases and J by 5 bases, 7 bases remained unmatched. This CDR3 comprises 13 residues. CDR3 sequence: CSLKRLAGDTQYF. CDR3 DNA: TGCAGCTTGAAAAGACTAGCGGGAGATACGCAGTATTTT.

The chain links TRBV30 to TRBJ2-3; a possible D gene is TRBD1 (6 bases). Germline-derived CDR1 and CDR2 are GTSNPN and SVGIG (reference sequence). The CDR3 consists of 12 residues. V was shortened by 2 bases and J by 4 bases, with 7 bases between the two germline ends. CDR3 amino acids: CAWSSGADTQYF. The CDR3, as DNA: TGTGCCTGGAGTTCAGGGGCAGATACGCAGTATTTT.

The chain couples TRBV5-1 to TRBJ2-5; weak D call: TRBD2 (6 bases). V dropped 3 bases and J dropped 4 bases, with 16 bases sitting between them. This CDR3 region has 15 residues. Germline lookup yields CDR1 SGHRS and CDR2 YFSETQ. In nucleotides, the CDR3 is TGCGCCAGCAGCTCGGACCGTACTAGCCGAGAGACCCAGTACTTC. It yields the protein CASSSDRTSRETQYF.

The rearrangement uses TRBV30 and TRBJ1-1, with 9 bases that match TRBD1. V lost 2 bases, J lost 6 bases, and 4 bases stayed unmatched. Looked up from germline, CDR1 is GTSNPN and CDR2 is SVGIG (reference sequence). This CDR3 spans 13 amino acids. CDR3 region: CAWSYRGPSEAFF. The CDR3 DNA reads as TGTGCCTGGAGTTACAGGGGGCCTTCTGAAGCTTTCTTT.

In this sample, this clone turned up once. This chain joins TRBV9 and TRBJ2-3, with 9 positions matching TRBD1. V dropped 2 bases and J dropped 4; count of bases not matched to a gene: 11. The germline V gene has CDR1 SGDLS and CDR2 YYNGEE. This CDR3 comprises 17 residues. The CDR3 reads CASSVSQPGQGSDTQYF. The DNA for the CDR3 is TGTGCCAGCAGCGTCTCACAACCGGGACAGGGTTCAGATACGCAGTATTTT.

This clone was seen a single time. V usage is TRBV24-1 and J usage is TRBJ1-2, with 9 bases matching TRBD1. J was trimmed by 4 bases and V by 4 bases; bases with no gene match: 3. In germline, CDR1 is KGHDR, CDR2 SFDVKD. The CDR3 runs to 14 residues. The CDR3 bases are TGTGCCACCAGTGACCCGGACAGGGGCTATGGCTACACCTTC. This codes for CATSDPDRGYGYTF.

This chain joins TRBV11-3 and TRBJ2-3; 10 nucleotides align to TRBD2. J was trimmed by 3 bases and V by 4 bases; bases with no gene match: 7. Germline loops: CDR1 SGHNT, CDR2 YENEEA. CDR3 length equals 16 residues. CDR3: CASSSGLAFGTDTQYF. In DNA, the CDR3 is TGTGCCAGCAGCTCGGGACTAGCGTTTGGGACAGATACGCAGTATTTT. The whole variable domain, remainder taken from reference TRBV11-3 and TRBJ2-3, is EAGVVQSPRYKIIEKKQPVAFWCNPISGHNTLYWYLQNLGQGPELLIRYENEEAVDDSQLPKDRFSAERLKGVDSTLKIQPAELGDSAVYLCASSSGLAFGTDTQYFGPGTRLTVL.

This rearrangement joins TRBV27 to TRBJ1-6; 8 bases map to TRBD1. Germline CDR1 MNHEY, CDR2 SMNVEV (reference sequence). CDR3 length equals 19 residues. After removal of 3 bases from V and 9 bases from J, the junction contained 19 bases not matched to a gene. The CDR3 sequence: CASSFFGQGALPSGSPLHF. In DNA, the CDR3 is TGTGCCAGCAGTTTCTTTGGGCAGGGGGCTTTACCGTCAGGTTCACCCCTCCACTTT.

This chain connects TRBV6-2 or TRBV6-3 to TRBJ1-1, with D unclear. V lost 5 bases and J 0 bases, leaving 13 bases between the germline ends. Looked up from germline, CDR1 is MNHEY and CDR2 is SVGEGT. This CDR3 region has 15 residues. CDR3 loop: CASSPSGIMNTEAFF. CDR3 nucleotides: TGTGCCAGCAGTCCCTCGGGGATCATGAACACTGAAGCTTTCTTT.

V is TRBV4-3 and J is TRBJ1-5, with D possibly matching TRBD1 (6 bases). V lost 0 bases to trimming and J lost 0 bases, with 9 bases between them. The V gene's germline CDR1 is LGHNA and CDR2 YSLEER. The CDR3 has 16 amino acids. CDR3 sequence: CASSQDWTVSNQPQHF. For the CDR3, the DNA is TGCGCCAGCAGCCAAGATTGGACAGTTAGCAATCAGCCCCAGCATTTT.

V is TRBV3-1 (or the pseudogene TRBV3-2) and J is TRBJ1-4, with D unresolved. The CDR3 spans 17 residues. Trimming shortened V by 0 bases and J by 0 bases, and 11 bases separated the two germline ends. Per germline, CDR1 LGHDT and CDR2 YNNKEL (reference sequence). The CDR3 loop is CASSQDRRRPTNEKLFF. DNA for the CDR3: TGTGCCAGCAGCCAAGATCGGCGGCGACCAACTAATGAAAAACTGTTTTTT.

This clone was counted a single time. The chain combines TRBV5-1 with TRBJ1-1, with D perhaps matching TRBD1 (5 bases). The CDR3 loop spans 17 amino acids. V lost 1 base to trimming and J lost 8 bases, with 24 bases between them. Germline V lookup: CDR1 SGHRS, CDR2 YFSETQ. CDR3 sequence: CASSLYAYVGVEQEAFF. In nucleotides, the CDR3 is TGCGCCAGCAGCTTGTATGCTTATGTAGGGGTTGAACAAGAAGCTTTCTTT.

V and J are TRBV3-1 (or the pseudogene TRBV3-2) and TRBJ2-1, with TRBD2 identical over 12 bases. The CDR3 is 17 amino acids. Germline trimming cut 1 base from V and 2 bases from J; bases unmatched to any gene: 3. Germline V CDR1 and CDR2: LGHDT, YNNKEL (reference sequence). The CDR3 region has the DNA TGTGCCAGCAGCCAAGGACTAGCGGGAGCAGCCTACAATGAGCAGTTCTTC. This gives the protein CASSQGLAGAAYNEQFF.

The chain is built from TRBV11-3 and TRBJ1-3; 9 positions agree with TRBD1. The germline gives CDR1 SGHNT, CDR2 YENEEA. The CDR3 has 15 residues. The junction had 5 bases not matched to a gene; V was cut back by 4 bases and J by 4 bases. CDR3 bases: TGTGCCAGCAGCTCCGGGACAGGGCACGGAAACACCATATATTTT. Its protein product is CASSSGTGHGNTIYF.

The rearrangement uses TRBV19 and TRBJ2-2; TRBD2 matches 8 bases. In germline, CDR1 is LNHDA, CDR2 SQIVND (reference sequence). Unmatched junction bases numbered 3, after V lost 8 bases and J lost 1 base. The CDR3 is 14 amino acids. The CDR3 region has the DNA TGTGCCAGTTCGGCGGGGGGGAACACCGGGGAGCTGTTTTTT. Translated: CASSAGGNTGELFF.

This sequence joins TRBV6-2 or TRBV6-3 and TRBJ1-5, with unresolved D. The CDR3 is 14 residues long. Germline CDR1 is MNHEY and CDR2 is SVGEGT. V was shortened by 2 bases and J by 0 bases, with 5 bases between the two germline ends. CDR3 sequence reads: CASSYGRSNQPQHF. As DNA, the CDR3 is TGTGCCAGCAGTTACGGGCGTAGCAATCAGCCCCAGCATTTT.

The V and J genes are TRBV6-5 and TRBJ2-3; D not resolved. Trimming took 0 bases from V and 2 from J, leaving 3 bases between them. This CDR3 has 13 residues. Per germline, CDR1 MNHEY and CDR2 SVGAGI. CDR3 DNA: TGTGCCAGCAGTTACTCCAACACAGATACGCAGTATTTT. It translates to CASSYSNTDTQYF.